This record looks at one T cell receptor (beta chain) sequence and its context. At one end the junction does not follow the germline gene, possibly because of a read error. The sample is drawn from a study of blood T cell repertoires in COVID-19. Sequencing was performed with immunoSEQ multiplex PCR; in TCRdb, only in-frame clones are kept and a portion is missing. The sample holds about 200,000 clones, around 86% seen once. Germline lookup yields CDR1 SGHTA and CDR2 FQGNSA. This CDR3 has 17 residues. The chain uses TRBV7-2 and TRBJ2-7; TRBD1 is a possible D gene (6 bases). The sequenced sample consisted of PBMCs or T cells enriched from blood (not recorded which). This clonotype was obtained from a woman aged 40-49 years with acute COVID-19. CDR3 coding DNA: TGTGCCAGCAGCCTAGCCCTTTTTGGGGGCAGGGACGACGAGCAGTACTTC. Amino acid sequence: CASSLALFGGRDDEQYF.